This passage covers 31 T cell receptor beta chains from one sample sequenced in a study of blood T cell repertoires in COVID-19 (dated by TCRdb to the early 2020s). Receptor libraries were prepared by the immunoSEQ multiplex PCR assay. Not all clones reach the TCRdb copy of this immuneACCESS table, which keeps in-frame sequences only. Checked studies attribute under half of the gap to unresolved V genes and leave the rest unexplained. The sample table lists 200,000 to 250,000 clones, 80% to 90% of them with a count of one. The ten largest make up 3% to 4% of the sample. Sequencing was carried out using PBMCs or T cells enriched from blood (not recorded which). The receptors stem from a woman between 18 and 29 years old in a cohort exposed to, infected with or recovered from COVID-19 (not recorded which).

The chain carries TRBV6-5 and TRBJ2-1; 9 nucleotides agree with TRBD2. After removal of 5 bases from V and 2 bases from J, the junction contained 4 bases not matched to a gene. Germline CDR1 MNHEY, CDR2 SVGAGI. The CDR3 has 15 amino acids. The CDR3 region has the DNA TGTGCCAGCAGTATCCGCGGGGGGGCCTACAATGAGCAGTTCTTC. Protein sequence: CASSIRGGAYNEQFF.

The J gene is TRBJ1-1, the V gene TRBV21-1; TRBD1 was called by the table and not checked on the DNA. TRBV21-1 corresponds to a pseudogene. There are 16 residues in the CDR3. In nucleotides, the CDR3 is TGTGCCAGCAGCTGCAAGGGGACAGGGAAGAACACTGAAGCTTTCTTT. Its translation: CASSCKGTGKNTEAFF.

Regarding this clone: A read error may produce the germline difference seen at one junction end. The rearrangement joins TRBV4-2 to TRBJ1-2; D gene uncertain. Germline V CDR1 and CDR2: LGHNA, YNFKEQ. CDR3 length: 13 amino acids. The CDR3 loop is CASSQAGIYGYTF. The CDR3 DNA follows: TGTGCCAGTAGCCAAGCCGGGATCTATGGCTACACCTTC.

This clone was observed a handful of times. The rearrangement joins TRBV19 to TRBJ1-2, with a weak D call TRBD1 (6 bases). CDR1 is LNHDA and CDR2 is SQIVND in the germline V gene (reference sequence). Trimming stripped 4 bases from V and 0 bases from J, with 18 bases between. CDR3 length: 17 amino acids. CDR3 protein: CASSTNHREPSNYGYTF. The CDR3 nucleotides are TGTGCCAGTAGTACAAACCACAGGGAACCCTCTAACTATGGCTACACCTTC.

The J gene is TRBJ2-1, the V gene TRBV5-1; 8 bases match TRBD2. Germline V gives CDR1 SGHRS, CDR2 YFSETQ. The J segment lost 6 bases and the V segment lost 4 bases, leaving 9 bases of the junction unmatched. The CDR3 sequence is 15 residues long. The CDR3 DNA reads as TGCGCCAGCAGCCGGGGGGGCGGGGCCTCCAATGAGCAGTTCTTC. It codes for CASSRGGGASNEQFF.

This rearrangement joins TRBV11-3 to TRBJ2-2; 9 bases agree with TRBD1. Germline V gives CDR1 SGHNT, CDR2 YENEEA. With 4 bases clipped from V and 3 bases from J, the junction kept 6 bases outside the gene matches. This CDR3 has 16 residues. As DNA, the CDR3 is TGTGCCAGCAGCTCCGACAGGGGGATCCACACCGGGGAGCTGTTTTTT. Translated: CASSSDRGIHTGELFF.

The chain recombines TRBV28 with TRBJ1-3; D unclear. There are 15 residues in the CDR3. The germline CDR1 and CDR2 sequences are MDHEN and SYDVKM. V was shortened by 2 bases and J by 1 base, with 9 bases between the two germline ends. CDR3 loop: CASSLVGGSGNTIYF. The CDR3 bases are TGTGCCAGCAGTTTAGTGGGAGGGTCTGGAAACACCATATATTTT.

The rearrangement uses TRBV5-4 and TRBJ1-2; 11 bases line up with TRBD1. The CDR3 spans 16 residues. Germline CDR1 is SGHNT and CDR2 is YYREEE (reference sequence). Germline trimming cut 1 base from V and 5 bases from J; bases unmatched to any gene: 7. As DNA, the CDR3 is TGTGCCAGCAGCTTGTTAAGTGGGACAGGGGGTTATGGCTACACCTTC. Translating it yields CASSLLSGTGGYGYTF.

The chain uses TRBV3-1 (or the pseudogene TRBV3-2) and TRBJ1-3; D is perhaps TRBD1 (5 bases). From germline, CDR1 is LGHDT and CDR2 YNNKEL (reference sequence). The germline V and J ends were trimmed by 3 bases and 8 bases, with 11 bases remaining between them. The CDR3 is made up of 13 amino acids. The CDR3 DNA reads TGTGCCAGCAGCCAGAAAGGAGGGGACACCATATATTTT. Translated: CASSQKGGDTIYF.

The chain is built from TRBV6-5 and TRBJ1-4, with D hard to call. The germline V and J ends were trimmed by 8 bases and 0 bases, with 7 bases remaining between them. The germline V gene has CDR1 MNHEY and CDR2 SVGAGI. The CDR3 covers 13 residues. CDR3 sequence reads: CASVPTTNEKLFF. CDR3 bases: TGTGCCAGCGTTCCAACAACTAATGAAAAACTGTTTTTT.

The V gene is TRBV28, the J gene TRBJ2-3, with D perhaps TRBD2 (6 bases). Trimming left V 3 bases short and J 2 bases short, with 9 bases between. This CDR3 contains 14 residues. In germline, CDR1 is MDHEN, CDR2 SYDVKM. The CDR3 sequence is CASSLGGYTDTQYF. The CDR3 nucleotides are TGTGCCAGCAGTTTGGGGGGATACACAGATACGCAGTATTTT.

The chain combines TRBV12-5 with TRBJ2-3; D perhaps matches TRBD2 (5 bases). The CDR3 extends over 15 amino acids. Germline V lookup: CDR1 LGHNT, CDR2 FRNRAP. V lost 3 bases and J lost 1, with 11 bases in between. CDR3 protein: CASGLWLAGTDTQYF. Here the CDR3 DNA reads TGTGCTAGTGGTTTATGGCTAGCCGGCACAGATACGCAGTATTTT.

The genes are TRBV5-5 and TRBJ1-6; D uncertain. CDR3 size: 16 residues. CDR1 SGHKS and CDR2 YYEKEE come from the germline V gene (reference sequence). Trimming took 4 bases from V and 8 from J, leaving 19 bases between them. CDR3 region: CASSPFNRAGDSPLHF. The CDR3 region has the DNA TGTGCCAGCAGCCCATTCAATCGGGCCGGGGATTCACCCCTCCACTTT.

The rearrangement uses TRBV5-1 and TRBJ1-5, with D unclear. The CDR3 sequence is 15 residues long. CDR1 and CDR2 (germline): SGHRS, YFSETQ. Trimming pared 0 bases from V and 4 bases from J, leaving 11 bases between. For the CDR3, the DNA is TGCGCCAGCAGCTTGGGGTCAGGCACGAATCAGCCCCAGCATTTT. Amino acids: CASSLGSGTNQPQHF.

This clone has just one count. The genes are TRBV30 and TRBJ1-4; a weak D match, TRBD1 (6 bases). Germline CDR1 and CDR2: GTSNPN and SVGIG (reference sequence). The germline V and J ends were trimmed by 3 bases and 6 bases, with 23 bases remaining between them. This CDR3 has 17 amino acids. The CDR3 DNA sequence: TGTGCCTGGAGCGACCCGACCCCGGGACAACTAGATGAAAAACTGTTTTTT. It codes for CAWSDPTPGQLDEKLFF. Combining the CDR3 with reference TRBV30 and TRBJ1-4 gives the whole variable domain SQTIHQWPATLVQPVGSPLSLECTVEGTSNPNLYWYRQAAGRGLQLLFYSVGIGQISSEVPQNLSASRPQDRQFILSSKKLLLSDSGFYLCAWSDPTPGQLDEKLFFGSGTQLSVL.

Turning to this clone: A read error may produce the germline difference seen at one junction end. This sequence joins TRBV7-7 and TRBJ2-3; 11 nucleotides match TRBD2. The CDR3 has 15 amino acids. Germline CDR1 is SSHAT and CDR2 is FNYEAQ (reference sequence). CDR3 region: CASSTGTSGEDTQYF. The CDR3 DNA sequence: TGTGCTAGCAGCACCGGGACTAGCGGAGAGGATACGCAGTATTTT.

V gene TRBV6-5 combines with J gene TRBJ2-2, with D unresolved. Germline assignment: CDR1 MNHEY and CDR2 SVGAGI. This CDR3 comprises 14 residues. V dropped 7 bases and J dropped 2 bases, with 11 bases sitting between them. For the CDR3, the DNA is TGTGCCAGCACTCCGAGAGAAAACACCGGGGAGCTGTTTTTT. It encodes CASTPRENTGELFF.

V gene TRBV7-9 combines with J gene TRBJ1-2; 9 bases match TRBD1. Germline assignment: CDR1 SEHNR and CDR2 FQNEAQ (reference sequence). The CDR3 extends over 11 amino acids. V was pared by 4 bases and J by 12 bases, with 3 bases of the junction left unmatched. The DNA of the CDR3 is TGTGCCAGCAGCTCGGGACAGGGACACACCTTC. As protein: CASSSGQGHTF.

This clone turned up a few times. V is TRBV7-9 and J is TRBJ2-2; weak D call: TRBD2 (6 bases). The CDR3 is made up of 16 amino acids. V lost 4 bases, J lost 6 bases, and 18 bases lay in between. The germline V gene encodes CDR1 SEHNR and CDR2 FQNEAQ (reference sequence). DNA of the CDR3: TGTGCCAGCAGCTCCCCTACTTGGAGGGCGGCCGGGGAGCTGTTTTTT. Encoded protein: CASSSPTWRAAGELFF.

V is TRBV30 and J is TRBJ1-1, with TRBD1 as a possible D gene (6 bases). The length of the CDR3 is 15 residues. The germline V and J ends were trimmed by 2 bases and 0 bases, with 13 bases remaining between them. Looked up from germline, CDR1 is GTSNPN and CDR2 is SVGIG (reference sequence). The CDR3: CAWSPVGTMNTEAFF. CDR3 nucleotides: TGTGCCTGGAGTCCGGTAGGGACAATGAACACTGAAGCTTTCTTT.

V and J are TRBV29-1 and TRBJ2-5, with D possibly TRBD2 on 5 matching bases. Trimming left V 7 bases short and J 5 bases short, with 14 bases between. Germline CDR1 reads SQVTM; CDR2 reads ANQGSEA. The CDR3 runs 12 residues. The CDR3 region has the DNA TGCAGCGGACGAGTTGGCGGGGAGACCCAGTACTTC. Translated, it gives CSGRVGGETQYF. Looking up the rest from reference TRBV29-1 and TRBJ2-5 gives the full variable domain: SAVISQKPSRDICQRGTSLTIQCQVDSQVTMMFWYRQQPGQSLTLIATANQGSEATYESGFVIDKFPISRPNLTFSTLTVSNMSPEDSSIYLCSGRVGGETQYFGPGTRLLVL.

With regard to this clone: This sample includes further DNA sequences coding for the same CDR3. V usage is TRBV28 and J usage is TRBJ1-2; TRBD1 is a possible D gene (6 bases). The CDR3 is made up of 11 amino acids. Germline V gene data show CDR1 as MDHEN and CDR2 as SYDVKM. Trimming stripped 4 bases from V and 7 bases from J, with 7 bases between. The CDR3 here is CASSSRGGYTF. The CDR3 DNA reads as TGTGCCAGCAGTTCCAGGGGTGGCTACACCTTC.

This CDR3 is CASSPGGVLANTEAFF. DNA of the CDR3: TGTGCCAGCAGCCCCGGAGGAGTACTCGCGAACACTGAAGCTTTCTTT. V usage is TRBV9 and J usage is TRBJ1-1, with D unresolved. CDR3 length equals 16 residues. From germline, CDR1 is SGDLS and CDR2 YYNGEE. V lost 4 bases and J lost 1, with 17 bases in between.

V gene TRBV7-3 combines with J gene TRBJ2-2; the match to TRBD1 covers 9 bases. The germline V gene encodes CDR1 SGHTA and CDR2 FQGTGA. The CDR3 consists of 15 residues. With 5 bases clipped from V and 6 bases from J, the junction kept 7 bases outside the gene matches. In DNA, the CDR3 is TGTGCCAGCAGCCCAACAGGGGGCTACGCCGGGGAGCTGTTTTTT. Amino acids: CASSPTGGYAGELFF.

The rearrangement joins TRBV11-2 to TRBJ2-3; 8 positions match TRBD2. CDR3 length: 16 amino acids. J was trimmed by 3 bases and V by 1 base; bases with no gene match: 6. The germline gives CDR1 SGHAT, CDR2 FQNNGV. In nucleotides, the CDR3 is TGTGCCAGCAGCTTAGTTTCGGGAGGGCCGACAGATACGCAGTATTTT. Translation: CASSLVSGGPTDTQYF.

As concerns this clone: This sample includes further DNA sequences coding for the same CDR3. The chain links TRBV6-1 to TRBJ1-5; maybe TRBD1 (5 bases). The V and J ends lost 0 bases and 7 bases respectively, with 13 bases between them. The CDR3 sequence is 15 residues long. The germline V gene encodes CDR1 MNHNS and CDR2 SASEGT. CDR3 DNA sequence: TGTGCCAGCAGTGAAGCGGGGGGAGAGGGCCAGCCCCAGCATTTT. Amino acid sequence: CASSEAGGEGQPQHF.

The chain has TRBV20-1 and TRBJ1-2; tentatively, D is TRBD1 (5 bases). The CDR3 runs 11 residues. V lost 6 bases and J 4 bases, leaving 9 bases between the germline ends. Per the germline V gene, CDR1 is DFQATT and CDR2 is SNEGSKA (reference sequence). CDR3 sequence reads: CSAGAGYGYTF. Here the CDR3 DNA reads TGCAGTGCAGGGGCTGGCTATGGCTACACCTTC.

The chain uses TRBV2 and TRBJ2-7; 13 nucleotides match TRBD2. CDR3 size: 15 residues. Germline assignment: CDR1 SNHLY and CDR2 FYNNEI. V shed 6 bases and J 7 bases; nucleotides not matched to a gene: 9. CDR3 DNA: TGTGCCAGCAGGGGGACTAGCGGGACCCCAGGGGAGCAGTACTTC. Its translation: CASRGTSGTPGEQYF. Complete variable domain (other parts from reference TRBV2 and TRBJ2-7): EPEVTQTPSHQVTQMGQEVILRCVPISNHLYFYWYRQILGQKVEFLVSFYNNEISEKSEIFDDQFSVERPDGSNFTLKIRSTKLEDSAMYFCASRGTSGTPGEQYFGPGTRLTVT.

This chain links TRBV7-3 with TRBJ1-6, with TRBD1 matching over 8 bases. Germline V gives CDR1 SGHTA, CDR2 FQGTGA. The CDR3 loop spans 13 amino acids. V lost 5 bases, J lost 9 bases, and 3 bases stayed unmatched. CDR3 DNA sequence: TGTGCCAGCAGCCTCGGACAGGGTTCACCCCTCCACTTT. Protein sequence: CASSLGQGSPLHF.

This rearrangement joins TRBV24-1 to TRBJ1-2, with 8 positions matching TRBD1. The CDR3 is made up of 13 amino acids. V lost 4 bases and J lost 7; bases outside the gene matches: 4. Looked up from germline, CDR1 is KGHDR and CDR2 is SFDVKD. The CDR3 sequence is CATSDSGQAGYTF. The CDR3 DNA follows: TGTGCCACCAGTGACTCGGGACAGGCTGGCTACACCTTC.

The J gene is TRBJ1-4, the V gene TRBV5-1; 11 bases map to TRBD1. Germline loops: CDR1 SGHRS, CDR2 YFSETQ. The V segment lost 0 bases and the J segment 7 bases; nucleotides outside the gene matches: 5. The CDR3 covers 16 residues. The CDR3 sequence: CASSLGYGTGGEKLFF. In DNA, the CDR3 is TGCGCCAGCAGCTTGGGATACGGGACAGGGGGTGAAAAACTGTTTTTT.